These 25 T cell receptor beta chains originate from one sample sequenced in a study of CD8+CD57+ T cells in acquired aplastic anemia. CDR3 and TCR beta VDJ profiling relied on genomic DNA as the template. TCRdb itself ran the reads through MiXCR, one entry per CDR3 protein. The sample carries under 250,000 distinct CDR3 sequences, 34% recorded once. Input material: sorted CD4+, CD8+, or CD8+CD57+ T cells (not recorded which) from PBMCs. These receptors were collected from a human donor in good health, serving as a control.

This clonotype was counted at least ten times. The chain is built from TRBV29-1 and TRBJ2-7; TRBD2 is a possible D gene (5 bases). Germline-derived CDR1 and CDR2 are SQVTM and ANQGSEA. The CDR3 length is 13 residues. The V gene lost 7 bases and the J gene lost 3 bases, with 16 bases spanning the gap. In DNA form, the CDR3 reads TGCAGCGCACAAAATCCCGGGAACTACGAGCAGTACTTC. Translated, it gives CSAQNPGNYEQYF.

This clonotype was seen at least ten times. The rearrangement joins TRBV10-3 to TRBJ2-3; 8 bases align to TRBD1. V was pared by 6 bases and J by 0 bases, with 11 bases of the junction left unmatched. The CDR3 contains 17 residues. Germline V CDR1 and CDR2: ENHRY, SYGVKD. This chain's CDR3 is CAISDPRTGSSTDTQYF. The DNA for the CDR3 is TGTGCCATCAGCGACCCACGGACAGGGTCTAGCACAGATACGCAGTATTTT.

This clonotype was detected only once. The chain couples TRBV24-1 to TRBJ2-1, with 10 nucleotides matching TRBD1. Germline V lookup: CDR1 KGHDR, CDR2 SFDVKD. This CDR3 has 16 amino acids. Trimming took 4 bases from V and 7 from J; bases not matched to a gene: 9. CDR3: CATSEGDGTGVNEQFF. The CDR3 DNA reads as TGTGCCACCAGTGAGGGCGATGGGACAGGGGTAAATGAGCAGTTCTTC.

V is TRBV9 and J is TRBJ1-4, with D hard to call. V was pared by 0 bases and J by 8 bases, with 17 bases between. The CDR3 length is 16 residues. Per the germline V gene, CDR1 is SGDLS and CDR2 is YYNGEE. The CDR3 nucleotides read TGTGCCAGCAGCGTAGGAATCGGACGGGATGACGAAAAACTGTTTTTT. Protein: CASSVGIGRDDEKLFF.

This clonotype was counted at least ten times. V gene TRBV24-1 combines with J gene TRBJ2-1, with D possibly being TRBD2 (6 bases). This CDR3 is 18 amino acids long. The V gene's germline CDR1 is KGHDR and CDR2 SFDVKD. With 3 bases removed from V and 3 bases from J, the gap between germline ends came to 20 bases. CDR3 in amino acids: CATSDPPGAMGRYNEQFF. Here the CDR3 DNA reads TGTGCCACCAGTGATCCACCGGGAGCCATGGGTCGCTACAATGAGCAGTTCTTC.

There are a few counts of this clonotype. At one end, the junction sequence differs from germline, possibly due to a read error. The CDR3, as DNA: TGTGCCGGCAGCCTTGGGACTAGCGGGGGCAAGCAGTTCTTC. Its protein product is CAGSLGTSGGKQFF. This chain joins TRBV14 and TRBJ2-1, with 14 bases fitting TRBD2. The germline gives CDR1 SGHDN, CDR2 FVKESK. The CDR3 is made up of 14 amino acids.

In its sample, this clonotype was seen many times. The chain is built from TRBV11-1 and TRBJ1-2; 8 bases are shared with TRBD1. V was clipped by 1 base and J by 4 bases; unmatched bases: 8. CDR3 length equals 16 residues. Per the germline V gene, CDR1 is SGHAT and CDR2 is FQDESV (reference sequence). As DNA, the CDR3 is TGTGCCAGCAGCTTAGACCGGGACAGGAGCCCCTATGGCTACACCTTC. As protein: CASSLDRDRSPYGYTF.

In this sample, this clonotype turned up many times. The gene calls are TRBV9 and TRBJ1-1; D uncertain. Trimming shortened V by 0 bases and J by 1 base, and 4 bases separated the two germline ends. Per germline, CDR1 SGDLS and CDR2 YYNGEE. The CDR3 runs to 13 residues. CDR3 protein: CASSVGPNTEAFF. In nucleotides, the CDR3 is TGTGCCAGCAGCGTAGGACCGAACACTGAAGCTTTCTTT.

CDR3 nucleotide sequence: TGTGCCTGGAGACTCCAACCCTACAGGGTAAACACTGAAGCTTTCTTT. Encoded protein: CAWRLQPYRVNTEAFF. The rearrangement joins TRBV30 to TRBJ1-1; perhaps TRBD1 as D (6 bases). The ends were cut back, 3 bases at V and 2 bases at J, with 19 bases in the middle. Germline V gene lookup returns CDR1 GTSNPN and CDR2 SVGIG (reference sequence). The CDR3 consists of 16 residues. Using reference TRBV30 and TRBJ1-1 for the parts outside the CDR3, the full variable domain is SQTIHQWPATLVQPVGSPLSLECTVEGTSNPNLYWYRQAAGRGLQLLFYSVGIGQISSEVPQNLSASRPQDRQFILSSKKLLLSDSGFYLCAWRLQPYRVNTEAFFGQGTRLTVV.

In this sample, this clonotype turned up many times. The genes are TRBV6-1 and TRBJ1-5; D gene unclear. The CDR3 extends over 12 amino acids. Germline V CDR1 and CDR2: MNHNS, SASEGT. V lost 6 bases to trimming and J lost 4 bases, with 7 bases between them. The CDR3 region has the DNA TGTGCCAGCAGGCTAATTAATCAGCCCCAGCATTTT. Its translation is CASRLINQPQHF.

The genes are TRBV27 and TRBJ1-3; D possibly corresponds to TRBD1 (6 bases). The length of the CDR3 is 15 residues. The V end lost 5 bases, the J end lost 0 bases, and 11 bases lay between the germline ends. The germline V gene has CDR1 MNHEY and CDR2 SMNVEV (reference sequence). The chain's CDR3 is CASSTTGFSGNTIYF. CDR3 nucleotides: TGTGCCAGCAGTACTACAGGGTTCTCTGGAAACACCATATATTTT.

V is TRBV2 and J is TRBJ2-5; 10 bases agree with TRBD2. CDR1 is SNHLY, CDR2 FYNNEI, per germline. V lost 3 bases, J lost 3 bases, and 4 bases stayed unmatched. CDR3 length equals 15 residues. CDR3 residues: CASSDQGLAEETQYF. The DNA of the CDR3 is TGTGCCAGCAGTGATCAAGGACTAGCGGAAGAGACCCAGTACTTC.

Points on this clonotype: It may be a read error: a sequence one base away is much more abundant. The J gene is TRBJ2-3, the V gene TRBV5-1, with unresolved D. CDR1 SGHRS and CDR2 YFSETQ come from the germline V gene. The CDR3 sequence is 14 residues long. V lost 4 bases to trimming and J lost 2 bases, with 11 bases between them. The DNA for the CDR3 is TGCGCCAGCAGCCTCGACATTTCCACAGATACGCAGTATTTT. Translating it yields CASSLDISTDTQYF.

Concerning this clonotype itself: The junction and the germline gene differ at one end; a read error may be behind it. This sequence joins TRBV6-1 and TRBJ1-2, with D possibly TRBD1 on 5 matching bases. The CDR3 extends over 17 amino acids. In germline, CDR1 is MNHNS, CDR2 SASEGT. The CDR3 spells CASNPYSRGTIHYDYTF. DNA of the CDR3: TGTGCCAGCAATCCATACTCTCGGGGGACCATTCACTATGACTACACCTTC.

This clonotype came up a few times. The gene calls are TRBV5-4 and TRBJ2-1; 9 nucleotides agree with TRBD1. Germline assignment: CDR1 SGHNT and CDR2 YYREEE (reference sequence). V lost 2 bases to trimming and J lost 6 bases; unmatched junction nucleotides: 6. The CDR3 contains 15 residues. The CDR3: CASSFRDRDFNEQFF. The DNA for the CDR3 is TGTGCCAGCAGCTTCCGGGACAGGGATTTCAATGAGCAGTTCTTC. The variable domain in full, completed from reference TRBV5-4 and TRBJ2-1, reads ETGVTQSPTHLIKTRGQQVTLRCSSQSGHNTVSWYQQALGQGPQFIFQYYREEENGRGNFPPRFSGLQFPNYSSELNVNALELDDSALYLCASSFRDRDFNEQFFGPGTRLTVL.

This clonotype showed up many times. This rearrangement joins TRBV6-6 to TRBJ2-3, with D uncertain. Germline V gene sequence: CDR1 MNHNY, CDR2 SVGAGI (reference sequence). The CDR3 has 15 amino acids. Between the trimmed V and J ends, which lost 0 bases and 3 bases, there was a span of 10 bases. The CDR3 region is CASSYSEAETDTQYF. The CDR3 region has the DNA TGTGCCAGCAGTTACTCTGAGGCGGAAACAGATACGCAGTATTTT.

There are a few counts of this clonotype. Possible read error: a much larger clone is one base away. The chain couples TRBV7-2 to TRBJ1-1; D unclear. Germline V CDR1 and CDR2: SGHTA, FQGNSA. The CDR3 totals 13 residues. The CDR3 nucleotides read TGTGCCTGCAGTCTGGTATTGAACACTGAAGCTTTCTTT. Translation: CACSLVLNTEAFF.

This clonotype was detected ten times or more. This chain joins TRBV20-1 and TRBJ2-7; no definite D call. Germline values: CDR1 DFQATT, CDR2 SNEGSKA (reference sequence). V dropped 3 bases and J dropped 4 bases, with 13 bases sitting between them. This CDR3 has 13 residues. The CDR3: CSARAANNYEQYF. CDR3 coding DNA: TGCAGTGCTAGGGCTGCAAATAATTACGAGCAGTACTTC.

This clonotype was recorded many times. The chain uses TRBV5-1 and TRBJ1-1; D unresolved. Germline V gene data show CDR1 as SGHRS and CDR2 as YFSETQ. Trimming stripped 4 bases from V and 3 bases from J, with 13 bases between. This CDR3 comprises 14 residues. CDR3 sequence (DNA): TGCGCCAGCAGCGCCGAAATTATGGACACTGAAGCTTTCTTT. Its protein product is CASSAEIMDTEAFF.

Only a few counts were recorded for this clonotype. This clone may be a read error of a much larger clone one base away. A read error is likely, as this CDR3 ends without the conserved phenylalanine or tryptophan. V gene TRBV7-8 combines with J gene TRBJ2-4; 10 nucleotides match TRBD1. The length of the CDR3 is 15 residues. Germline V gene sequence: CDR1 SGHVS, CDR2 FQNEAQ. After removal of 1 base from V and 8 bases from J, the junction contained 5 bases not matched to a gene. The CDR3 loop reads CASSLDWTGGYIQYL. As DNA, the CDR3 is TGTGCCAGCAGCTTAGATTGGACAGGGGGGTACATTCAGTACCTC.

As DNA, the CDR3 is TGTGCCAGCAGCCTGATAGGGGGGGACCAAGAGACCCAGTACTTC. Translating gives CASSLIGGDQETQYF. The chain carries TRBV5-4 and TRBJ2-5; maybe TRBD2 (7 bases). CDR1 and CDR2 (germline): SGHNT, YYREEE (reference sequence). The CDR3 is made up of 15 amino acids. V shed 4 bases and J shed 0 bases, with 13 bases lying between them. The whole variable domain, filled in from reference TRBV5-4 and TRBJ2-5, reads ETGVTQSPTHLIKTRGQQVTLRCSSQSGHNTVSWYQQALGQGPQFIFQYYREEENGRGNFPPRFSGLQFPNYSSELNVNALELDDSALYLCASSLIGGDQETQYFGPGTRLLVL.

Remarks on this clonotype: A much larger clone lies one base from this, so it may be a read error. This chain links TRBV12-3 or TRBV12-4 with TRBJ2-5, with 7 nucleotides matching TRBD1. V lost 5 bases and J lost 5; bases outside the gene matches: 8. The CDR3 sequence is 14 residues long. As DNA, the CDR3 is TGTGCCAGCAGTGATAGGGGGCTTGGGGAGACCCAGTACTTC. Translation: CASSDRGLGETQYF.

The V and J genes are TRBV15 and TRBJ2-2, with D uncertain. V was shortened by 2 bases and J by 2 bases, with 12 bases between the two germline ends. CDR1 and CDR2 (germline): LNHNV, YYDKDF (reference sequence). The CDR3 has 16 amino acids. Here the CDR3 DNA reads TGTGCCACCAGCAGACAGAGCTCTGGAAACACCGGGGAGCTGTTTTTT. Its translation is CATSRQSSGNTGELFF.

The table lists this clonotype with many counts. V is TRBV20-1 and J is TRBJ1-2; D possibly corresponds to TRBD1 (5 bases). The V gene's germline CDR1 is DFQATT and CDR2 SNEGSKA (reference sequence). The CDR3 has 12 amino acids. Deletions cut 6 bases from V and 4 bases from J, with 12 bases between. The CDR3 DNA reads TGCAGTGCCCCTGACAGCCGCTATGGCTACACCTTC. This gives the protein CSAPDSRYGYTF.

This clonotype was detected a few times. The chain has TRBV5-1 and TRBJ2-5, with 12 bases lining up with TRBD2. Germline CDR1 and CDR2: SGHRS and YFSETQ. The CDR3 loop spans 16 amino acids. V gave up 0 bases and J gave up 4 bases; unmatched junction bases: 4. CDR3 loop: CASSLGTSGESETQYF. The CDR3 DNA reads as TGCGCCAGCAGCTTGGGGACTAGCGGGGAGTCAGAGACCCAGTACTTC. The full variable domain, in which reference TRBV5-1 and TRBJ2-5 provide the parts outside the CDR3, is KAGVTQTPRYLIKTRGQQVTLSCSPISGHRSVSWYQQTPGQGLQFLFEYFSETQRNKGNFPGRFSGRQFSNSRSEMNVSTLELGDSALYLCASSLGTSGESETQYFGPGTRLLVL.